This TCR beta chain was identified during a study of blood T cell repertoires in COVID-19 (dated by TCRdb to the early 2020s). In the study overall: Collaborator samples came from the United States, Italy and Spain and covered acute and convalescent phases of COVID-19. The material from the prospective study consisted of cDNA or gDNA derived from T cells, B-cell-depleted T cells, or PBMCs. Deeply sampled blood TCRbeta repertoires from subjects exposed to, actively infected with, or recovered from COVID-19 were included in the dataset. The repertoires were made available in a free public database intended to serve as a resource for research on the immune response to SARS-CoV-2. Samples came from the ongoing ImmuneRACE study (first 160 participants) plus 1,254 subjects from 6 global collaborators. Nearly every sample came with metadata listing a de-identified subject ID, COVID-19 status, age in years and sex. Where HLA class I and class II types were available, the types were taken from metadata supplied by the sample provider, not from assay-based typing. What the research found in general, with its limitations: Clinical and demographic metadata were provided uncurated, with the amount varying by source and participant.

TCRbeta CDR3 regions were amplified from genomic DNA using the immunoSEQ Assay, a bias-controlled multiplex PCR. In the original analysis: Nucleated cell counts per sample were estimated from amplification of reference gene primers within the assay. Sequence reads were collapsed and filtered to measure the absolute abundance of every unique TCRbeta CDR3 rearrangement. Productive Simpson clonality was computed per sample as the square root of Simpson's diversity index over productive rearrangements. Here the immuneACCESS table is served through TCRdb, limited to in-frame sequences with V and J called. Missing clones are a known gap in these copies; in checked studies unresolved V genes cover under half, and the rest lacks a known reason. The DNA was the basis for D and trimming; V, J and clone size are from that table. Present in this sample are about 160,000 clones, around four fifths of which were seen just once. Jointly, the top ten make up around 7% of the sample.

On this clone: What antigen it recognizes has not been identified. The sample holds no much larger clone one base away, and base qualities are not on file.

The CDR3 starts with the cysteine, ends with the phenylalanine, and has 15 residues. This entry keeps only the CDR3 DNA: 45 bases, framed from base 1. The germline V and J ends show losses of 7 bases and 7 bases respectively, and no gene match explains 7 bases of the junction. In the germline V gene, CDR1 corresponds to SNHLY and CDR2 to FYNNEI. Participants in the prospective study were enrolled through a virtual design, were aged roughly 18 to 95 years, and lived in about two dozen United States geographic areas. In the prospective study, participants were assigned to cohorts based on the clinical history participants reported in a screening survey and a study questionnaire. Recovered participants in ImmuneRACE Cohort 3 were defined as having two consecutive negative NP/OP PCR tests, clearance from a healthcare professional, or resolution of symptoms. In the prospective study, whole blood, serum and a nasopharyngeal or oropharyngeal swab were collected from each participant by mobile phlebotomists. Participants in the prospective study had the option to provide additional blood draws and questionnaires over an approximately 2-month period. Blood samples from the prospective study were shipped frozen or at room temperature prior to DNA extraction.

The TCR comes from a man aged 45-65 years who had recovered from COVID-19. The rearranged segments are TRBV2 and TRBJ2-1; TRBD2 lines up with 13 middle nucleotides. The sequenced sample consisted of PBMCs or T cells enriched from blood (not recorded which). DNA sequence: TGTGCCAGCACCAAGACTAGCGGGGGGTATAATGAGCAGTTCTTC. It codes for CASTKTSGGYNEQFF.